This T cell receptor (beta chain) was retrieved from a study of shared clonotypes between healthy human individuals. Germline V lookup: CDR1 MGHDK, CDR2 SYGVNS. V lost 10 bases and J lost 5, with 17 bases in between. CDR3 length equals 13 residues. In this sample, this clone turned up once. Replicate PCRs from sorted subsets contained around 200 ng DNA, which is roughly 30,000 T cell genomes. Original handling: ImmunoSEQ sequences covered only the junction and lacked quality scores; filtering therefore differed. TCRdb's table, derived via immunoSEQ multiplex PCR, lists solely in-frame clones and lacks some. D and trimming were read from the DNA, whereas the V and J calls and clone size are those reported in that table. The table lists 980,000 or so clones, approximately 80% of them singletons.

The sample consisted of memory CD4+ T cells sorted from blood. Subset defined: CD45RA-negative fraction. The sequence was obtained from a man between 18 and 35 years old in good health. V usage is TRBV25-1 and J usage is TRBJ1-1; no clear D gene. CDR3 protein: CATRLTKRTEAFF. CDR3 sequence (DNA): TGTGCCACCAGACTCACAAAACGGACTGAAGCTTTCTTT.